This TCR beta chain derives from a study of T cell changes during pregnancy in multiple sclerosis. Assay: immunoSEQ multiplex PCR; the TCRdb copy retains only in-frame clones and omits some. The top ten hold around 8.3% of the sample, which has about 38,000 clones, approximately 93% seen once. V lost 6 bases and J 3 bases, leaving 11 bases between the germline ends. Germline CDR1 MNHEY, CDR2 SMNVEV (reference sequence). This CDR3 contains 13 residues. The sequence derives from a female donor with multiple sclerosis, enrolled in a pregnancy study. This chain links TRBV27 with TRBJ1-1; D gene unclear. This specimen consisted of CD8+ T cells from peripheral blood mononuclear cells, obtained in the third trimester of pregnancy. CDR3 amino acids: CASRHDTHTEAFF. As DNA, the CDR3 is TGTGCCAGCAGGCACGACACACACACTGAAGCTTTCTTT.